Below are 27 T cell receptor beta chains sequenced from a single sample in a study of blood T cell repertoires in COVID-19 (dated by TCRdb to the early 2020s). Libraries were made using the immunoSEQ multiplex PCR assay. Entries here come from immuneACCESS through TCRdb and include only in-frame sequences with V and J called. Some clones fail to appear in such tables; in the studies checked, an unresolved V gene covers under half of the shortfall, and the cause of the remainder is unknown. This sample lists roughly 88,000 clones; approximately 80% were detected once. The ten largest clones represent about 14% of the sample. The sequenced material came from peripheral blood. Source of these receptors: a woman older than 75 with acute or convalescent COVID-19.

This rearrangement joins TRBV6-5 to TRBJ1-3; TRBD1 aligns across 8 bases. CDR1 is MNHEY, CDR2 SVGAGI, per germline. The V gene end was trimmed by 2 bases and the J gene end by 4 bases; junction bases not matched to a gene: 7. The CDR3 loop spans 16 amino acids. This CDR3 is CASSYTWTGRGNTIYF. DNA for the CDR3: TGTGCCAGCAGTTACACCTGGACAGGGAGAGGAAACACCATATATTTT.

The rearrangement joins TRBV10-2 to TRBJ1-4; D is uncertain. V lost 2 bases and J lost 14, with 9 bases in between. The germline V gene encodes CDR1 WSHSY and CDR2 SAAADI. There are 11 residues in the CDR3. CDR3 protein: CASSEGLSLFF. Here the CDR3 DNA reads TGCGCCAGCAGTGAGGGCCTTTCGCTGTTTTTT.

The chain uses TRBV19 and TRBJ2-5, with TRBD2 as a possible D gene (6 bases). This CDR3 region has 14 residues. The germline V and J ends were trimmed by 3 bases and 3 bases, with 11 bases remaining between them. Germline lookup yields CDR1 LNHDA and CDR2 SQIVND (reference sequence). Here the CDR3 DNA reads TGTGCCAGTAGTATTTGGACGGGAGAAGAGACCCAGTACTTC. Protein product: CASSIWTGEETQYF.

J is TRBJ1-3 and V is TRBV12-3 or TRBV12-4, with 7 bases lining up with TRBD1. This CDR3 has 13 amino acids. Germline trimming cut 6 bases from V and 3 bases from J; bases unmatched to any gene: 2. As DNA, the CDR3 is TGTGCCAGCAGACAGGGGAGTGGAAACACCATATATTTT. This translates into CASRQGSGNTIYF.

The chain employs TRBV7-2 and TRBJ1-5; no clear D. With 5 bases removed from V and 6 bases from J, the gap between germline ends came to 8 bases. The CDR3 is 12 amino acids. Germline values: CDR1 SGHTA, CDR2 FQGNSA. The CDR3 DNA follows: TGTGCCAGCAGCCCCCCCCTTCAGCCCCAGCATTTT. This codes for CASSPPLQPQHF.

The chain carries TRBV7-8 and TRBJ2-2; maybe TRBD1 (5 bases). V dropped 5 bases and J dropped 4 bases, with 11 bases sitting between them. The CDR3 covers 14 residues. Germline-derived CDR1 and CDR2 are SGHVS and FQNEAQ. CDR3 DNA sequence: TGTGCCAGCAGCATGACAGTATCCACCGGGGAGCTGTTTTTT. Encoded protein: CASSMTVSTGELFF.

This chain uses TRBV27 with TRBJ1-2, with 11 bases identical to TRBD1. From germline, CDR1 is MNHEY and CDR2 SMNVEV (reference sequence). The CDR3 consists of 15 residues. V was pared by 2 bases and J by 6 bases, with 5 bases of the junction left unmatched. CDR3 in DNA: TGTGCCAGCAGTTTAGGACAGGGGGCAAGGGATGGCTACACCTTC. Its translation: CASSLGQGARDGYTF.

In DNA, the CDR3 is TGTGCCAGCAGCTTGCAGGGGATGAGGGAAAAACTGTTTTTT. Translation: CASSLQGMREKLFF. The chain combines TRBV5-4 with TRBJ1-4; D might be TRBD1 (6 bases). CDR1 is SGHNT, CDR2 YYREEE, per germline (reference sequence). V was trimmed by 1 base and J by 8 bases, leaving 12 bases between them. The CDR3 loop spans 14 amino acids.

The rearrangement links TRBV11-2 to TRBJ2-1; D possibly corresponds to TRBD2 (6 bases). This CDR3 spans 15 amino acids. With 6 bases removed from V and 0 bases from J, the gap between germline ends came to 12 bases. Germline lookup yields CDR1 SGHAT and CDR2 FQNNGV. The CDR3 is CASSSRRGSYNEQFF. DNA for the CDR3: TGTGCCAGCAGTTCCCGGCGGGGCTCCTACAATGAGCAGTTCTTC.

V gene TRBV2 combines with J gene TRBJ2-1; 12 nucleotides match TRBD1. CDR3 length: 14 residues. The V and J ends lost 4 bases and 11 bases, in that order; junction bases with no gene match: 6. CDR1 is SNHLY, CDR2 FYNNEI, per germline. The CDR3 loop reads CASSGDRGPLQQFF. CDR3 DNA sequence: TGTGCCAGCAGTGGGGACAGGGGGCCATTACAGCAGTTCTTC.

This chain uses TRBV5-4 with TRBJ1-6; 7 bases fit TRBD1. V shed 4 bases, J shed 9 bases, and the junction held 7 bases outside the gene matches. Germline CDR1 reads SGHNT; CDR2 reads YYREEE (reference sequence). The CDR3 is 14 amino acids. CDR3 sequence (DNA): TGTGCCAGCAGCACTCCGGGACAGCTTTCACCCCTCCACTTT. It is translated as CASSTPGQLSPLHF. Combining the CDR3 with reference TRBV5-4 and TRBJ1-6 gives the whole variable domain ETGVTQSPTHLIKTRGQQVTLRCSSQSGHNTVSWYQQALGQGPQFIFQYYREEENGRGNFPPRFSGLQFPNYSSELNVNALELDDSALYLCASSTPGQLSPLHFGNGTRLTVT.

The chain uses TRBV6-5 and TRBJ1-2; TRBD1 agrees at 7 bases. The germline CDR1 and CDR2 sequences are MNHEY and SVGAGI. This CDR3 is built from 13 residues. J lost 8 bases, V lost 5 bases, and 8 bases had no gene match. The CDR3 sequence: CASSTGQLPGYTF. Written as DNA, the CDR3 is TGTGCCAGCAGTACGGGACAGCTACCCGGCTACACCTTC.

The chain joins TRBV19 to TRBJ2-7; tentative D call: TRBD2 (6 bases). This CDR3 is built from 15 residues. V was pared by 5 bases and J by 6 bases, with 20 bases between. Germline loops: CDR1 LNHDA, CDR2 SQIVND (reference sequence). The CDR3 here is CASSRVDSPGVEQYF. For the CDR3, the DNA is TGTGCCAGTAGTCGAGTAGACAGCCCGGGGGTCGAGCAGTACTTC.

This clone appeared once. V is TRBV6-1 and J is TRBJ1-5; D is ambiguous. This CDR3 contains 15 residues. Germline lookup yields CDR1 MNHNS and CDR2 SASEGT. V lost 1 base, J lost 1 base, and 8 bases lay in between. CDR3 bases: TGTGCCAGCAGTGAAGGAGGGATGAGCAATCAGCCCCAGCATTTT. Translation gives CASSEGGMSNQPQHF.

As DNA, the CDR3 is TGTGCCACCCGTCTTGACAGCTACACCGGGGAGCTGTTTTTT. Its translation is CATRLDSYTGELFF. The J gene is TRBJ2-2, the V gene TRBV19; a possible D gene is TRBD1 (5 bases). This CDR3 has 14 residues. V was clipped by 10 bases and J by 3 bases, with 15 bases between them. Germline lookup yields CDR1 LNHDA and CDR2 SQIVND (reference sequence). Using reference TRBV19 and TRBJ2-2 for the parts outside the CDR3, the full variable domain is DGGITQSPKYLFRKEGQNVTLSCEQNLNHDAMYWYRQDPGQGLRLIYYSQIVNDFQKGDIAEGYSVSREKKESFPLTVTSAQKNPTAFYLCATRLDSYTGELFFGEGSRLTVL.

This chain connects TRBV9 to TRBJ1-4; D might be TRBD1 (6 bases). Trimming pared 1 base from V and 5 bases from J, leaving 21 bases between. Germline CDR1 SGDLS, CDR2 YYNGEE. The CDR3 sequence is 18 residues long. The CDR3 protein is CASSVSIGARTENEKLFF. CDR3 DNA sequence: TGTGCCAGCAGCGTATCAATTGGGGCGAGGACAGAAAATGAAAAACTGTTTTTT.

V usage is TRBV19 and J usage is TRBJ2-1, with D tentatively TRBD2 (6 bases). Between the trimmed V and J ends, which lost 5 bases and 1 base, there was a span of 12 bases. Germline V gene lookup returns CDR1 LNHDA and CDR2 SQIVND (reference sequence). The CDR3 has 15 residues. The CDR3 is CASSAGRQSYNEQFF. The CDR3 bases are TGTGCCAGTAGTGCGGGACGTCAATCCTACAATGAGCAGTTCTTC.

The V gene is TRBV5-4, the J gene TRBJ1-3; TRBD1 agrees at 7 bases. Germline loops: CDR1 SGHNT, CDR2 YYREEE (reference sequence). Trimming cost V 7 bases and J 5 bases; bases outside gene matches: 6. There are 13 residues in the CDR3. The CDR3 region has the DNA TGTGCCAGCCAGGCAGGGGGAAGAAACACCATATATTTT. This sequence encodes CASQAGGRNTIYF.

This chain's CDR3 is CASSLSLGPKTEAFF. The CDR3 DNA reads TGCGCCAGCAGCTTATCACTAGGACCGAAGACTGAAGCTTTCTTT. The chain recombines TRBV5-1 with TRBJ1-1; no clear D. CDR3 length: 15 residues. Germline loops: CDR1 SGHRS, CDR2 YFSETQ. Trimming removed 2 bases from V and 5 bases from J, with 16 bases in between. The whole variable domain, remainder taken from reference TRBV5-1 and TRBJ1-1, is KAGVTQTPRYLIKTRGQQVTLSCSPISGHRSVSWYQQTPGQGLQFLFEYFSETQRNKGNFPGRFSGRQFSNSRSEMNVSTLELGDSALYLCASSLSLGPKTEAFFGQGTRLTVV.

The rearrangement joins TRBV6-5 to TRBJ1-2; D ambiguous. This CDR3 has 14 amino acids. Germline CDR1 reads MNHEY; CDR2 reads SVGAGI. V was pared by 0 bases and J by 2 bases, with 7 bases between. Here the CDR3 reads CASSYSTGNYGYTF. The CDR3 DNA is TGTGCCAGCAGTTACTCGACCGGGAACTATGGCTACACCTTC.

The rearrangement links TRBV30 to TRBJ1-1; weak D call: TRBD1 (6 bases). V lost 2 bases and J 10 bases, leaving 23 bases between the germline ends. The CDR3 runs to 15 residues. CDR1 and CDR2 from the germline V gene are GTSNPN and SVGIG (reference sequence). The CDR3 is CAWSPDSILPGRAFF. In DNA, the CDR3 is TGTGCCTGGAGTCCGGACAGCATCTTGCCAGGACGAGCTTTCTTT.

J is TRBJ1-1 and V is TRBV5-6, with D perhaps matching TRBD1 (5 bases). With 6 bases removed from V and 0 bases from J, the gap between germline ends came to 9 bases. CDR1 and CDR2 from the germline V gene are SGHDT and YYEEEE. The CDR3 consists of 13 residues. CDR3: CASTPGMNTEAFF. In DNA form, the CDR3 reads TGTGCCAGCACCCCAGGGATGAACACTGAAGCTTTCTTT. The variable domain in full, completed from reference TRBV5-6 and TRBJ1-1, reads DAGVTQSPTHLIKTRGQQVTLRCSPKSGHDTVSWYQQALGQGPQFIFQYYEEEERQRGNFPDRFSGHQFPNYSSELNVNALLLGDSALYLCASTPGMNTEAFFGQGTRLTVV.

This rearrangement joins TRBV2 to TRBJ1-2; D gene ambiguous. The CDR3 contains 13 residues. Deletions cut 3 bases from V and 5 bases from J, with 10 bases between. The germline gives CDR1 SNHLY, CDR2 FYNNEI. The CDR3 sequence: CASSDSSEYGYTF. The DNA of the CDR3 is TGTGCCAGCAGTGACTCATCGGAGTATGGCTACACCTTC.

Written as DNA, the CDR3 is TGTGCCAGCATGAGGGACAGGGGGCCAGAGCCCCAGCATTTT. Translated: CASMRDRGPEPQHF. V gene TRBV28 combines with J gene TRBJ1-5; 12 bases are shared with TRBD1. In germline, CDR1 is MDHEN, CDR2 SYDVKM. This CDR3 has 14 residues. V lost 7 bases and J lost 8; bases outside the gene matches: 6.

The chain has TRBV7-2 and TRBJ2-5; 10 bases align to TRBD2. The CDR3 sequence is 13 residues long. After removal of 7 bases from V and 10 bases from J, the junction contained 9 bases not matched to a gene. Per the germline V gene, CDR1 is SGHTA and CDR2 is FQGNSA. In DNA, the CDR3 is TGTGCCAGCATCCCGACTAGCGGGCCGATCCAGTACTTC. It encodes CASIPTSGPIQYF.

The chain has TRBV2 and TRBJ2-1; 9 bases fit TRBD1. V was pared by 4 bases and J by 2 bases, with 6 bases of the junction left unmatched. Germline lookup yields CDR1 SNHLY and CDR2 FYNNEI. The CDR3 is 16 amino acids. In DNA, the CDR3 is TGTGCCAGCAGTGCCGACAGGGGGGACCCCTACAATGAGCAGTTCTTC. Its translation is CASSADRGDPYNEQFF.

In its sample, this clone was seen a few times. The genes are TRBV5-1 and TRBJ2-7; 7 positions match TRBD1. Unmatched junction bases numbered 6, after V lost 3 bases and J lost 0 bases. The germline gives CDR1 SGHRS, CDR2 YFSETQ. CDR3 length: 15 residues. The CDR3 DNA reads TGCGCCAGCAGCTCCGGACAGGCCAGCTCCTACGAGCAGTACTTC. Translation gives CASSSGQASSYEQYF.